This entry describes one T cell receptor (beta chain). The record originates from a study of blood T cell repertoires in COVID-19. Study-wide background: The study drew acute and convalescent COVID-19 samples from the United States, Italy and Spain. Sample material is recorded as cDNA or gDNA derived from T cells, B-cell-depleted T cells, or PBMCs.

Original methodology: From reference gene primer amplification, estimates of nucleated cell counts were derived. The table came from immunoSEQ multiplex PCR; TCRdb's copy has only in-frame clones and leaves some out. From that table come the V and J calls and clone size; the DNA was used to work out D and trimming. The sample has around 400,000 clones; around 87% are singletons. This CDR3 spans 13 amino acids. Trimming left V 3 bases short and J 4 bases short, with 8 bases between. From germline, CDR1 is LGHDT and CDR2 YNNKEL (reference sequence). Seattle's cohort entered during active infection and was followed longitudinally.

V and J are TRBV3-1 (or the pseudogene TRBV3-2) and TRBJ2-3; no firm D call. Sequencing was performed on peripheral blood. The TCR comes from a woman aged 60-75 years with COVID-19, enrolled during active disease. In DNA form, the CDR3 reads TGTGCCAGCAGCCATCTGGGCTCAGATACGCAGTATTTT. It specifies CASSHLGSDTQYF.